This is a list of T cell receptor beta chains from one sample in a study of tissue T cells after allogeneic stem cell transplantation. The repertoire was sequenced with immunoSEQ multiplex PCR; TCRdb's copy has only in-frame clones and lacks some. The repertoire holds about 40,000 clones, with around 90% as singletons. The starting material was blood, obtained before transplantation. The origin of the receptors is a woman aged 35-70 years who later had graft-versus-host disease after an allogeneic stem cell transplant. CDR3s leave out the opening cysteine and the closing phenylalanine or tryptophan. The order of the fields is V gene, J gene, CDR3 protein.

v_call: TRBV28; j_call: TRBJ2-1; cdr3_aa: ASSLRLAAPGDEQF
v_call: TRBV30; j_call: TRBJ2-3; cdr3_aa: AWRGKLAGADTQY
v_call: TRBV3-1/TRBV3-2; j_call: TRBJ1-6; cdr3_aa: ASSQDRRGNNSPLH
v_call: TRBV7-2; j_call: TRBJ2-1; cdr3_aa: ASSLGPASSYNEQF
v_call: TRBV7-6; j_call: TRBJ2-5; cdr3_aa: ASSPGFETQY
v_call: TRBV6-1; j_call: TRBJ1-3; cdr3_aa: ASSEARGFSGNTIY
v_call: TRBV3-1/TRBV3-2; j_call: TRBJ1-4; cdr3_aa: ASSPRTGAAKWLF
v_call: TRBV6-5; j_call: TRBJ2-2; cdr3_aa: ASRLTVGGELF
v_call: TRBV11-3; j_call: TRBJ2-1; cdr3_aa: ASSLAEGYNEQF
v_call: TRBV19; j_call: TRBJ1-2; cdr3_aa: ASSGGQGVLLGDYGYT
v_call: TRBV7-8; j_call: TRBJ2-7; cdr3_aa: ASSLTAASYEQY
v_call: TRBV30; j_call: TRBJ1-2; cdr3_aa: AWRGDTGVPLGGYT
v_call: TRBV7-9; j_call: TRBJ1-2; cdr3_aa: ASSSQLGWGYT
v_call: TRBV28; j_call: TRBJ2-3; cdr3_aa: ASSPVSVTLDTQY
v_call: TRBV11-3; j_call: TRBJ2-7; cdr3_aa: ASSLGREYEQY
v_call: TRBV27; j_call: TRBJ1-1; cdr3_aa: ASSFPGIGGEAF
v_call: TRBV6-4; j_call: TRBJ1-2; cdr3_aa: ASTPRYHLGYT
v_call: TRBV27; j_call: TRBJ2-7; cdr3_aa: ASTLSGTTLYEQY
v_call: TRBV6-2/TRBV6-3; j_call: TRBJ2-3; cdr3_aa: ASSYAGGKDTQY
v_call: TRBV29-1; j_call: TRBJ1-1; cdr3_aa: SVDAGSTEAF
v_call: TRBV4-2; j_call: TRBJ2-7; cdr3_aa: ASSPLGSRYEQY
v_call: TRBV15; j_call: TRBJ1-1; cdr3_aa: ATSSRQNTEAF